Shown below are 25 T cell receptor beta chains from a single sample sequenced in a study of human T cells and chemical hapten exposure. Regarding time point: patch test 3, about 24 weeks after DPC sensitization. The treatment here: therapeutic diphenylcyclopropenone sensitization with weekly scalp DPC. MiXCR was run by TCRdb on the RACE reads, yielding one entry per CDR3 protein. The sample consists of about 160,000 distinct CDR3 sequences, about 27% of them appearing once. The sequenced sample was whole blood, obtained in connection with sensitization to the hapten diphenylcyclopropenone (DPC). The receptors shown here come from a woman younger than 35 with alopecia areata. Some clones in this sample may be carry-over from other donors' samples.

There are a few counts of this clonotype. This sequence joins TRBV18 and TRBJ1-3; 7 bases match TRBD1. Trimming at V came to 6 bases and at J to 0 bases, leaving 8 bases not matched to a gene. Per the germline V gene, CDR1 is KGHSH and CDR2 is LQKENI. The length of the CDR3 is 16 residues. The CDR3 DNA follows: TGTGCCAGCTCGCGGACAGGCTCAGTCTCTGGAAACACCATATATTTT. Its translation is CASSRTGSVSGNTIYF.

V usage is TRBV4-3 and J usage is TRBJ1-2; unclear D gene. The CDR3 consists of 15 residues. Germline V gene data show CDR1 as LGHNA and CDR2 as YSLEER. V was shortened by 0 bases and J by 1 base, with 9 bases between the two germline ends. In nucleotides, the CDR3 is TGCGCCAGCAGCCAAGATTTAGACAATAACTATGGCTACACCTTC. Its protein product is CASSQDLDNNYGYTF.

The table lists this clonotype with a few counts. J is TRBJ2-7 and V is TRBV29-1; 9 positions agree with TRBD1. Germline V gene data show CDR1 as SQVTM and CDR2 as ANQGSEA. J gave up 6 bases and V 3 bases, and 6 bases lay outside the gene matches. CDR3 length: 13 amino acids. The CDR3 region has the DNA TGCAGCGTTGAGGGGACAGGGTTATTCGAGCAGTACTTC. Protein product: CSVEGTGLFEQYF.

This clonotype was counted a few times. The chain has TRBV3-1 and TRBJ2-5, with D possibly TRBD2 on 6 matching bases. The CDR3 is 15 residues long. The V end lost 4 bases, the J end lost 4 bases, and 16 bases lay between the germline ends. CDR1 and CDR2 (germline): LGHDT, YNNKEL (reference sequence). The CDR3 here is CASSPGPGVRETQYF. The CDR3 coding sequence is TGTGCCAGCAGCCCCGGCCCGGGAGTGAGAGAGACCCAGTACTTC.

CDR3: CASSETPFGQFF. For the CDR3, the DNA is TGTGCCTCCAGTGAGACTCCCTTTGGGCAGTTCTTC. This chain connects TRBV2 to TRBJ2-1, with D uncertain. The CDR3 spans 12 residues. Trimming took off 11 bases at V and 12 bases at J, with 20 bases between the two ends. CDR1 is SNHLY and CDR2 is FYNNEI in the germline V gene.

V gene TRBV7-2 combines with J gene TRBJ1-4; unclear D gene. The CDR3 contains 15 residues. CDR1 is SGHTA and CDR2 is FQGNSA in the germline V gene. V lost 1 base and J lost 5, with 11 bases in between. In nucleotides, the CDR3 is TGTGCCAGCAGCTTAGGGCCCGACATCAATGAAAAACTGTTTTTT. This sequence encodes CASSLGPDINEKLFF.

V usage is TRBV7-2 and J usage is TRBJ2-4, with 9 positions matching TRBD1. The CDR3 consists of 16 residues. Looked up from germline, CDR1 is SGHTA and CDR2 is FQGNSA. The V and J ends lost 5 bases and 0 bases, in that order; junction bases with no gene match: 5. The CDR3 DNA is TGTGCCAGCAGCCGTAGGACAGGGGAAGCCAAAAACATTCAGTACTTC. It encodes CASSRRTGEAKNIQYF.

In its sample, this clonotype was seen a few times. The chain couples TRBV7-9 to TRBJ2-3; 8 nucleotides match TRBD2. CDR1 and CDR2 (germline): SEHNR, FQNEAQ (reference sequence). The V segment lost 4 bases and the J segment 5 bases; nucleotides outside the gene matches: 14. The CDR3 covers 17 residues. The CDR3 DNA is TGTGCCAGCAGCTCTGTCCCAAACAGCGGGAGTAGAGATACGCAGTATTTT. Residues: CASSSVPNSGSRDTQYF.

The gene calls are TRBV11-1 and TRBJ1-1; the D gene is possibly TRBD1 (5 bases). V shed 2 bases and J shed 10 bases, with 14 bases lying between them. The germline V gene has CDR1 SGHAT and CDR2 FQDESV (reference sequence). The CDR3 is made up of 13 amino acids. CDR3 amino acids: CASSLSVTGGAFF. DNA for the CDR3: TGTGCCAGCAGCTTATCGGTGACGGGGGGAGCTTTCTTT.

This clonotype was seen more than once but under ten times. V usage is TRBV11-2 and J usage is TRBJ1-1; possible D gene TRBD1, 6 bases. This CDR3 is 14 amino acids long. CDR1 is SGHAT, CDR2 FQNNGV, per germline. V was trimmed by 4 bases and J by 4 bases, leaving 13 bases between them. CDR3 DNA sequence: TGTGCCAGCAGCTCCACCACAGGGAGCACTGAAGCTTTCTTT. Translated: CASSSTTGSTEAFF.

V and J are TRBV29-1 and TRBJ1-1; D is undetermined. Trimming took 3 bases from V and 4 from J, leaving 9 bases between them. The V gene's germline CDR1 is SQVTM and CDR2 ANQGSEA. The CDR3 spans 12 residues. The CDR3 bases are TGCAGCGTTGACATTTTACCCACTGAAGCTTTCTTT. It codes for CSVDILPTEAFF.

The gene calls are TRBV11-3 and TRBJ2-2; D is unresolved. CDR3 length: 13 residues. Trimming took 2 bases from V and 7 from J, leaving 8 bases between them. Germline CDR1 is SGHNT and CDR2 is YENEEA. The CDR3 region is CASSLMSDGELFF. CDR3 sequence (DNA): TGTGCCAGCAGCTTAATGTCGGACGGGGAGCTGTTTTTT.

This clonotype has only a few counts. This chain connects TRBV20-1 to TRBJ2-1; TRBD2 aligns across 10 bases. The CDR3 is 16 residues long. V was pared by 1 base and J by 3 bases, with 6 bases of the junction left unmatched. Per germline, CDR1 DFQATT and CDR2 SNEGSKA (reference sequence). The CDR3 nucleotides read TGCAGTGCTAGAGTCACAAGCGGGGGGGACTACAATGAGCAGTTCTTC. It specifies CSARVTSGGDYNEQFF.

This clonotype has just a few counts. V and J are TRBV19 and TRBJ1-5, with a possible D match to TRBD1 (6 bases). V was clipped by 6 bases and J by 4 bases, with 16 bases between them. From germline, CDR1 is LNHDA and CDR2 SQIVND (reference sequence). The CDR3 runs to 15 residues. Here the CDR3 reads CASSSPRGENQPQHF. CDR3 DNA: TGTGCCAGTAGCAGTCCCAGGGGTGAGAATCAGCCCCAGCATTTT. Complete variable domain (other parts from reference TRBV19 and TRBJ1-5): DGGITQSPKYLFRKEGQNVTLSCEQNLNHDAMYWYRQDPGQGLRLIYYSQIVNDFQKGDIAEGYSVSREKKESFPLTVTSAQKNPTAFYLCASSSPRGENQPQHFGDGTRLSIL.

The chain links TRBV19 to TRBJ2-4; D is perhaps TRBD1 (6 bases). There are 16 residues in the CDR3. Per the germline V gene, CDR1 is LNHDA and CDR2 is SQIVND (reference sequence). The V and J ends lost 4 bases and 0 bases respectively, with 13 bases between them. The chain's CDR3 is CASSTQGTPAKNIQYF. CDR3 nucleotides: TGTGCCAGTAGTACCCAGGGGACCCCAGCCAAAAACATTCAGTACTTC.

The chain combines TRBV7-9 with TRBJ2-7, with 7 bases identical to TRBD2. Germline values: CDR1 SEHNR, CDR2 FQNEAQ (reference sequence). The trim removed 1 base at V and 1 base at J, leaving 7 bases unmatched. The CDR3 runs to 16 residues. CDR3 in amino acids: CASSLVLASGSYEQYF. In DNA form, the CDR3 reads TGTGCCAGCAGCTTAGTCCTCGCTAGCGGTTCCTACGAGCAGTACTTC.

This sequence joins TRBV3-1 and TRBJ2-2; 10 bases match TRBD2. V gave up 5 bases and J gave up 5 bases; unmatched junction bases: 11. This CDR3 is 17 amino acids long. Germline CDR1 and CDR2: LGHDT and YNNKEL (reference sequence). CDR3 residues: CASSSSRLAGQTGELFF. CDR3 bases: TGTGCCAGCAGCTCATCAAGACTAGCGGGCCAAACCGGGGAGCTGTTTTTT.

This clonotype was found a few times. The chain carries TRBV19 and TRBJ1-5; perhaps TRBD1 as D (5 bases). Germline values: CDR1 LNHDA, CDR2 SQIVND (reference sequence). The CDR3 has 14 amino acids. V was cut by 4 bases and J by 4 bases, with 11 bases left in between. The CDR3 protein is CASSTQGVNQPQHF. CDR3 nucleotides: TGTGCCAGTAGTACCCAGGGAGTGAATCAGCCCCAGCATTTT.

A few counts support this clonotype. This rearrangement joins TRBV2 to TRBJ1-2; 7 nucleotides match TRBD1. Germline loops: CDR1 SNHLY, CDR2 FYNNEI. This CDR3 comprises 13 residues. With 10 bases clipped from V and 8 bases from J, the junction kept 13 bases outside the gene matches. The CDR3 sequence: CATTYRGPDGYTF. CDR3 coding DNA: TGTGCCACCACATACAGGGGCCCGGACGGCTACACCTTC.

A few counts support this clonotype. V is TRBV7-9 and J is TRBJ2-7, with unresolved D. CDR1 and CDR2 (germline): SEHNR, FQNEAQ (reference sequence). V was clipped by 5 bases and J by 5 bases, with 10 bases between them. CDR3 length equals 12 residues. In DNA form, the CDR3 reads TGTGCCAGCAGCGTCGACCACGACGAGCAGTACTTC. Its translation is CASSVDHDEQYF.

The gene calls are TRBV20-1 and TRBJ2-3; D is unclear. The CDR3 runs 11 residues. The germline gives CDR1 DFQATT, CDR2 SNEGSKA (reference sequence). The germline V and J ends were trimmed by 5 bases and 7 bases, with 10 bases remaining between them. CDR3 bases: TGCAGTGCTCCGCTCGGTCATACGCAGTATTTT. Protein product: CSAPLGHTQYF.

This clonotype came up a few times. The chain couples TRBV12-3 or TRBV12-4 to TRBJ2-5; D gene ambiguous. The CDR3 is 9 amino acids. V shed 2 bases and J shed 13 bases, with 5 bases lying between them. In nucleotides, the CDR3 is TGTGCCAGCAGTTTAAGTCGGTACTTC. This sequence encodes CASSLSRYF.

This chain uses TRBV4-3 with TRBJ2-3, with 7 bases that match TRBD2. CDR1 and CDR2 (germline): LGHNA, YSLEER. The J segment lost 4 bases and the V segment lost 0 bases, leaving 10 bases of the junction unmatched. The CDR3 is 17 residues long. The CDR3 coding sequence is TGCGCCAGCAGCCAAGATCCTGCTAGCGGTGGGGCAGATACGCAGTATTTT. It specifies CASSQDPASGGADTQYF.

CDR3 DNA sequence: TGTGCCAGCTCACAGCTGGCGGGCAGGGAAGAAGCTTTCTTT. Translating it yields CASSQLAGREEAFF. This sequence joins TRBV18 and TRBJ1-1; D possibly corresponds to TRBD1 (5 bases). Germline CDR1 KGHSH, CDR2 LQKENI. Trimming took off 4 bases at V and 8 bases at J, with 17 bases between the two ends. This CDR3 has 14 amino acids.

A note on this clonotype: The junction departs from germline at one end; a sequencing error may be responsible. The chain employs TRBV28 and TRBJ2-1; D perhaps matches TRBD2 (6 bases). The CDR3 length is 13 residues. Germline V gene sequence: CDR1 MDHEN, CDR2 SYDVKM. In nucleotides, the CDR3 is TGTGCCAGCCAGCGGGCAGGCCTAGGTGAGCAGCTCTTC. The encoded protein is CASQRAGLGEQLF. The whole variable domain, remainder taken from reference TRBV28 and TRBJ2-1, is DVKVTQSSRYLVKRTGEKVFLECVQDMDHENMFWYRQDPGLGLRLIYFSYDVKMKEKGDIPEGYSVSREKKERFSLILESASTNQTSMYLCASQRAGLGEQLFGPGTRLTVL.